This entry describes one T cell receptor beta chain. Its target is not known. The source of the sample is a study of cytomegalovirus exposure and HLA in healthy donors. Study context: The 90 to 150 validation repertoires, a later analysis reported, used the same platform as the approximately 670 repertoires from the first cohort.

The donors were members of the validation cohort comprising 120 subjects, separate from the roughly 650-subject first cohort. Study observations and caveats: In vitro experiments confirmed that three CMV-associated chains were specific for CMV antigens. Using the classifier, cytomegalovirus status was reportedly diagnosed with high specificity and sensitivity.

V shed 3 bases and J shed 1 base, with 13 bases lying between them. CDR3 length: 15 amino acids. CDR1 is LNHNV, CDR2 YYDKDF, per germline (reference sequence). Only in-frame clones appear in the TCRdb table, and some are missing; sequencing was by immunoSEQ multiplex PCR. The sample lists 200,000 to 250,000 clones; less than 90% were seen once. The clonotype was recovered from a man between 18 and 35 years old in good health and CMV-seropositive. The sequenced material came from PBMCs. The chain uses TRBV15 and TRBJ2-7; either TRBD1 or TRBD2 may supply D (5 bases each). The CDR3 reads CATSRGGTGSYEQYF. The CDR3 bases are TGTGCCACCAGCAGGGGTGGGACGGGTTCCTACGAGCAGTACTTC.